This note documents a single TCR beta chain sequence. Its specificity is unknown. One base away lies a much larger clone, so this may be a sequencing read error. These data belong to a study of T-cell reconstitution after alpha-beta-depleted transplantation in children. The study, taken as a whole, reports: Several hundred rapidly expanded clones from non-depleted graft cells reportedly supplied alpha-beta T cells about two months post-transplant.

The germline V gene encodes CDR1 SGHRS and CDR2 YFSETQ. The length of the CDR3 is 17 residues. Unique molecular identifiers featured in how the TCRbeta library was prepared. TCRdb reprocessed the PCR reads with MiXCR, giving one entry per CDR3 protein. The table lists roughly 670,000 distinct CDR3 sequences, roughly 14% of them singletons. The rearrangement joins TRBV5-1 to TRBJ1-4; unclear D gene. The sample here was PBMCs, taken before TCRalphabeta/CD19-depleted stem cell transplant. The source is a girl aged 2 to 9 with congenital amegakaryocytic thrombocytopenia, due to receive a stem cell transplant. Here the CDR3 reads CASSLGVRGPANEKLLF. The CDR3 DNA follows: TGCGCCAGCAGCTTGGGGGTTCGGGGTCCGGCTAATGAAAAACTGCTTTTT.